The 10 T cell receptor beta chains presented below share a single source sample, sequenced in a study of cytomegalovirus exposure and HLA in healthy donors. Vbeta (60) and Jbeta (13) primers were used in the PCR. Using immunoSEQ multiplex PCR, the repertoire was profiled, and TCRdb retains in-frame clones only, with some absent. Among approximately 280,000 clones, 70% to 90% were seen once, and the ten largest hold around 3.7%. Sequenced input: PBMCs. The receptors stem from a man in his forties in good health and CMV-seropositive.

The chain joins TRBV4-1 to TRBJ2-1; 14 nucleotides align to TRBD2. This CDR3 spans 19 amino acids. V was pared by 1 base and J by 3 bases, with 8 bases of the junction left unmatched. Germline CDR1 is MGHRA and CDR2 is YSYEKL. CDR3 loop: CASSQGLAGGQGYYNEQFF. The CDR3 DNA sequence: TGCGCCAGCAGCCAAGGACTAGCGGGAGGGCAGGGGTACTACAATGAGCAGTTCTTC.

The chain is built from TRBV11-2 and TRBJ2-1, with 13 nucleotides matching TRBD2. V dropped 7 bases and J dropped 15; count of bases not matched to a gene: 12. Looked up from germline, CDR1 is SGHAT and CDR2 is FQNNGV. CDR3 length: 14 amino acids. As DNA, the CDR3 is TGTGCCAGCACCCTAAGCGGACTAGCGGGAGCGATGTTCTTC. Residues: CASTLSGLAGAMFF.

In this sample, this clone turned up once. The rearrangement links TRBV28 to TRBJ2-7; the match to TRBD1 covers 8 bases. The CDR3 has 13 residues. J lost 0 bases, V lost 7 bases, and 2 bases had no gene match. Germline lookup yields CDR1 MDHEN and CDR2 SYDVKM. The chain's CDR3 is CASTTGGSYEQYF. The DNA of the CDR3 is TGTGCCAGCACTACAGGGGGCTCCTACGAGCAGTACTTC.

V usage is TRBV6-5 and J usage is TRBJ2-7, with unresolved D. V was trimmed by 0 bases and J by 0 bases, leaving 12 bases between them. The CDR3 has 16 amino acids. Germline CDR1 and CDR2: MNHEY and SVGAGI. This CDR3 is CASSYSAVSVSYEQYF. CDR3 DNA sequence: TGTGCCAGCAGTTACTCGGCGGTTTCGGTCTCCTACGAGCAGTACTTC.

V is TRBV6-1 and J is TRBJ1-1; 10 bases are shared with TRBD1. CDR1 and CDR2 from the germline V gene are MNHNS and SASEGT. V shed 6 bases and J 3 bases; nucleotides not matched to a gene: 4. The CDR3 has 14 amino acids. The DNA for the CDR3 is TGTGCCAGCAGGGGACAGGGGTGGGACACTGAAGCTTTCTTT. As protein: CASRGQGWDTEAFF.

J is TRBJ2-1 and V is TRBV27; a weak D match, TRBD1 (6 bases). Germline CDR1 reads MNHEY; CDR2 reads SMNVEV (reference sequence). There are 13 residues in the CDR3. V lost 5 bases to trimming and J lost 8 bases, with 13 bases between them. Written as DNA, the CDR3 is TGTGCCAGCAGTGGTTGGGGACAAGATGAGCAGTTCTTC. It yields the protein CASSGWGQDEQFF.

The gene calls are TRBV5-1 and TRBJ1-5; a possible D gene is TRBD1 (5 bases). The CDR3 loop spans 13 amino acids. With 2 bases removed from V and 7 bases from J, the gap between germline ends came to 10 bases. Germline values: CDR1 SGHRS, CDR2 YFSETQ. The CDR3 coding sequence is TGCGCCAGCAGCTTTGCAGGGCGCCAGCCCCAGCATTTT. Residues: CASSFAGRQPQHF. The whole variable domain, filled in from reference TRBV5-1 and TRBJ1-5, reads KAGVTQTPRYLIKTRGQQVTLSCSPISGHRSVSWYQQTPGQGLQFLFEYFSETQRNKGNFPGRFSGRQFSNSRSEMNVSTLELGDSALYLCASSFAGRQPQHFGDGTRLSIL.

This rearrangement joins TRBV30 to TRBJ2-1; D is ambiguous. The V end was cut by 1 base, the J end by 5 bases, with 12 bases between. There are 14 residues in the CDR3. CDR1 and CDR2 from the germline V gene are GTSNPN and SVGIG (reference sequence). The CDR3 sequence: CAWSAPTENNEQFF. The CDR3 DNA reads as TGTGCCTGGAGTGCCCCGACGGAGAACAATGAGCAGTTCTTC.

The J gene is TRBJ2-5, the V gene TRBV5-4; 7 bases align to TRBD1. V lost 0 bases and J lost 2; bases outside the gene matches: 4. Germline V gene lookup returns CDR1 SGHNT and CDR2 YYREEE (reference sequence). CDR3 length: 15 residues. CDR3 bases: TGTGCCAGCAGCTTGGCCGGGACAGAGCAAGAGACCCAGTACTTC. Its translation is CASSLAGTEQETQYF.

The chain couples TRBV28 to TRBJ1-5; 7 nucleotides match TRBD1. The J segment lost 6 bases and the V segment lost 5 bases, leaving 10 bases of the junction unmatched. CDR1 is MDHEN and CDR2 is SYDVKM in the germline V gene. This CDR3 contains 15 residues. CDR3 protein: CASSPSTGAGQPQHF. The CDR3 DNA reads as TGTGCCAGCAGTCCCTCCACAGGGGCAGGTCAGCCCCAGCATTTT.